The clone carrying this T cell receptor (beta chain) turned up a few times. Its antigen is not identified. TCRdb independently ran MiXCR on the reads; one entry per CDR3 protein. The sample has around 450,000 distinct CDR3 sequences, about a third seen once; the top ten hold roughly 15%. This sample was included in a study of T cell repertoires in cytomegalovirus infection. Study overall: TCR beta signatures that were public indicated CMV infection and matching HLA type.

Trimming stripped 5 bases from V and 8 bases from J, with 18 bases between. Germline V gene lookup returns CDR1 MGHDK and CDR2 SYGVNS. The CDR3 spans 14 residues. The study's findings and limits: Clonotypes of TCR beta that were HLA-C-restricted and CMV-specific dominated the ex vivo response. Cumulative public TCR beta family frequency identified carriers of CMV plus the relevant HLA.

The specimen was PBMCs. The V call is TRBV25-1, the J call TRBJ1-2, with D possibly TRBD1 on 6 matching bases. This clonotype was sampled from a human donor in good health (CMV status not recorded). Some clones in this sample may be carry-over from other donors' samples. CDR3 in DNA: TGTGCCAGCAGTAAAAACCGGGACAACGGAGGCTACACCTTC. Its translation is CASSKNRDNGGYTF.